The 27 T cell receptor beta chains in this list originate from one sample, sequenced in a study of blood T cell repertoires in COVID-19. TCRdb's copy holds only in-frame clones and misses some; the assay was immunoSEQ multiplex PCR. The sample lists 250,000 to 300,000 clones; around nine tenths were seen once. The sample consisted of peripheral blood. All receptors come from a middle-aged woman who had recovered from COVID-19.

This clone has more than one count but fewer than ten. The rearrangement uses TRBV29-1 and TRBJ2-1; 7 bases map to TRBD2. J gave up 4 bases and V 4 bases, and 1 base lay outside the gene matches. CDR3 length: 12 amino acids. Germline lookup yields CDR1 SQVTM and CDR2 ANQGSEA. The CDR3 DNA reads TGCAGCGTTGGGGGACTATACAATGAGCAGTTCTTC. Translation gives CSVGGLYNEQFF.

This clone appeared once. The chain combines TRBV18 with TRBJ1-5, with TRBD1 as a possible D gene (6 bases). CDR1 KGHSH and CDR2 LQKENI come from the germline V gene. The CDR3 totals 15 residues. Trimming pared 1 base from V and 4 bases from J, leaving 11 bases between. CDR3: CASSPLVGTNQPQHF. The CDR3 bases are TGTGCCAGCTCACCACTGGTGGGGACAAATCAGCCCCAGCATTTT.

The V call is TRBV7-8, the J call TRBJ2-3; TRBD2 agrees at 7 bases. V lost 5 bases to trimming and J lost 0 bases; unmatched junction nucleotides: 11. CDR1 is SGHVS and CDR2 is FQNEAQ in the germline V gene. CDR3 length: 17 amino acids. CDR3 sequence: CASSPRGVGASTDTQYF. DNA for the CDR3: TGTGCCAGCAGCCCACGGGGGGTTGGGGCTAGCACAGATACGCAGTATTTT.

V gene TRBV4-1 combines with J gene TRBJ2-2, with 13 bases that match TRBD2. Germline loops: CDR1 MGHRA, CDR2 YSYEKL. CDR3 length equals 22 residues. V lost 0 bases and J lost 5; bases outside the gene matches: 18. CDR3 sequence reads: CASSQETGRGGLAGVGTGELFF. DNA of the CDR3: TGCGCCAGCAGCCAAGAGACAGGGAGGGGAGGACTAGCGGGAGTTGGGACCGGGGAGCTGTTTTTT.

The V gene is TRBV28, the J gene TRBJ2-7, with D tentatively TRBD2 (6 bases). Trimming left V 7 bases short and J 3 bases short, with 13 bases between. CDR3 length equals 13 residues. Germline CDR1 is MDHEN and CDR2 is SYDVKM. CDR3 in DNA: TGTGCCAGCACCGGATTGGGGGGCTACGAGCAGTACTTC. This codes for CASTGLGGYEQYF.

The chain is built from TRBV7-9 and TRBJ2-5; TRBD2 aligns across 11 bases. After removal of 3 bases from V and 5 bases from J, the junction contained 8 bases not matched to a gene. The CDR3 has 16 residues. The germline gives CDR1 SEHNR, CDR2 FQNEAQ (reference sequence). CDR3 coding DNA: TGTGCCAGCAGCTTGGGTCTAGCGGGAGGCTCGGAGACCCAGTACTTC. Translation gives CASSLGLAGGSETQYF.

The rearrangement joins TRBV7-3 to TRBJ2-1, with 9 bases that match TRBD1. With 3 bases clipped from V and 8 bases from J, the junction kept 5 bases outside the gene matches. The CDR3 contains 14 residues. Germline V lookup: CDR1 SGHTA, CDR2 FQGTGA. The CDR3: CASSFGTGQYEQFF. For the CDR3, the DNA is TGTGCCAGCAGCTTTGGGACAGGGCAATATGAGCAGTTCTTC.

The V call is TRBV5-1, the J call TRBJ2-3; no firm D call. CDR1 and CDR2 from the germline V gene are SGHRS and YFSETQ. The CDR3 has 12 residues. V lost 4 bases and J lost 2, with 5 bases in between. CDR3 in amino acids: CASSAYTDTQYF. DNA for the CDR3: TGCGCCAGCAGCGCCTACACAGATACGCAGTATTTT. Full variable domain (outside the CDR3, taken from reference TRBV5-1 and TRBJ2-3): KAGVTQTPRYLIKTRGQQVTLSCSPISGHRSVSWYQQTPGQGLQFLFEYFSETQRNKGNFPGRFSGRQFSNSRSEMNVSTLELGDSALYLCASSAYTDTQYFGPGTRLTVL.

The chain joins TRBV6-5 to TRBJ1-2; D perhaps matches TRBD1 (6 bases). The CDR3 is 15 amino acids. Germline V gene data show CDR1 as MNHEY and CDR2 as SVGAGI. Trimming removed 2 bases at V and 0 bases at J, with 10 bases between. The CDR3, as DNA: TGTGCCAGCAGTTACGGGACACCTGCTAACTATGGCTACACCTTC. Translation: CASSYGTPANYGYTF.

The chain has TRBV20-1 and TRBJ2-1, with TRBD2 matching 8 bases. V shed 6 bases and J 5 bases; nucleotides not matched to a gene: 12. The CDR3 is 15 amino acids. CDR1 and CDR2 from the germline V gene are DFQATT and SNEGSKA (reference sequence). This CDR3 reads CSASYYGGGHNEQFF. CDR3 nucleotide sequence: TGCAGTGCAAGTTACTACGGGGGGGGGCACAATGAGCAGTTCTTC.

The chain has TRBV11-2 and TRBJ2-3; D gene ambiguous. The CDR3 has 12 amino acids. From germline, CDR1 is SGHAT and CDR2 FQNNGV. Trimming cost V 5 bases and J 6 bases, with 9 bases left between them. The CDR3 DNA is TGTGCCAGCAGCCCATCTCAGGATACGCAGTATTTT. Its protein product is CASSPSQDTQYF.

The chain carries TRBV27 and TRBJ2-3; TRBD2 matches 8 bases. Per germline, CDR1 MNHEY and CDR2 SMNVEV (reference sequence). The V gene end was trimmed by 6 bases and the J gene end by 2 bases; junction bases not matched to a gene: 13. This CDR3 is 17 amino acids long. The CDR3 sequence is CASRTGGAVGSTDTQYF. The CDR3 nucleotides are TGTGCCAGCAGGACGGGGGGGGCCGTAGGTTCCACAGATACGCAGTATTTT.

The chain joins TRBV15 to TRBJ1-4, with D tentatively TRBD1 (6 bases). This CDR3 region has 14 residues. With 1 base removed from V and 9 bases from J, the gap between germline ends came to 12 bases. Germline V gives CDR1 LNHNV, CDR2 YYDKDF (reference sequence). The CDR3 nucleotides are TGTGCCACCAGCAGAGGGGAGACAGGACAAAAACTGTTTTTT. This gives the protein CATSRGETGQKLFF.

The chain is built from TRBV10-1 and TRBJ2-3; TRBD1 agrees at 8 bases. Germline V gives CDR1 WNHNN, CDR2 SYGVQD (reference sequence). The CDR3 contains 16 residues. The junction had 5 bases not matched to a gene; V was cut back by 3 bases and J by 0 bases. The CDR3 loop is CASSDADRASTDTQYF. The CDR3 DNA follows: TGCGCCAGCAGTGACGCGGACAGGGCGAGCACAGATACGCAGTATTTT.

The chain uses TRBV12-1 and TRBJ1-2; the table's D gene call, TRBD1, was not cross checked with the DNA. TRBV12-1 is termed a pseudogene. This CDR3 is 12 amino acids long. CDR3 DNA sequence: TGTGCCAGCAGCTTTGCGGGCATAAGCTACACCTTC. Protein: CASSFAGISYTF.

This rearrangement joins TRBV6-1 to TRBJ1-1; D is possibly TRBD1 (6 bases). The CDR3 contains 14 residues. CDR1 is MNHNS, CDR2 SASEGT, per germline. The V gene lost 2 bases and the J gene lost 3 bases, with 10 bases spanning the gap. As DNA, the CDR3 is TGTGCCAGCAGTGAATTCGGGGGGCACACTGAAGCTTTCTTT. Its translation: CASSEFGGHTEAFF.

The V call is TRBV10-2, the J call TRBJ2-3, with 8 bases aligning to TRBD2. The germline CDR1 and CDR2 sequences are WSHSY and SAAADI. The trim removed 2 bases at V and 1 base at J, leaving 8 bases unmatched. The CDR3 contains 17 residues. CDR3 DNA: TGCGCCAGCAGTGAGCCAGGACTAGCCCGACGCACAGATACGCAGTATTTT. Translation: CASSEPGLARRTDTQYF.

The rearrangement uses TRBV27 and TRBJ2-1, with D possibly being TRBD2 (5 bases). The germline CDR1 and CDR2 sequences are MNHEY and SMNVEV (reference sequence). The CDR3 has 15 residues. Trimming cost V 6 bases and J 0 bases, with 12 bases left between them. CDR3 in amino acids: CASRLVGSSYNEQFF. For the CDR3, the DNA is TGTGCCAGCAGGCTGGTGGGGAGCTCCTACAATGAGCAGTTCTTC.

The rearrangement uses TRBV5-1 and TRBJ2-3; 7 nucleotides line up with TRBD1. V lost 4 bases to trimming and J lost 5 bases; unmatched junction nucleotides: 10. There are 15 residues in the CDR3. CDR1 SGHRS and CDR2 YFSETQ come from the germline V gene. The CDR3 sequence: CASSPTGTFGDTQYF. The CDR3 nucleotides read TGCGCCAGCAGCCCGACAGGGACCTTCGGAGATACGCAGTATTTT.

CDR3 nucleotides: TGTGCCAGCAGCTTAGTGCAGGCAACCTCCTACGAGCAGTACTTC. Its protein product is CASSLVQATSYEQYF. This chain connects TRBV11-3 to TRBJ2-7; the D is unclear. Germline assignment: CDR1 SGHNT and CDR2 YENEEA. Trimming removed 1 base from V and 0 bases from J, with 10 bases in between. The CDR3 covers 15 residues.

The chain carries TRBV2 and TRBJ2-5, with D tentatively TRBD2 (6 bases). The V and J ends lost 7 bases and 5 bases respectively, with 17 bases between them. Germline-derived CDR1 and CDR2 are SNHLY and FYNNEI. The CDR3 consists of 14 residues. The CDR3 region has the DNA TGTGCCAGCAAATCCAGGGAGGCCCCGGAGACCCAGTACTTC. Its translation is CASKSREAPETQYF.

Here the CDR3 reads CASSVRGFDGYTF. The CDR3 DNA sequence: TGTGCCAGCAGTGTTCGGGGTTTTGATGGCTACACCTTC. This chain links TRBV2 with TRBJ1-2; D gene unclear. V lost 4 bases and J lost 6, with 12 bases in between. Germline V lookup: CDR1 SNHLY, CDR2 FYNNEI. The CDR3 has 13 amino acids.

This chain joins TRBV20-1 and TRBJ2-4, with D possibly TRBD1 on 5 matching bases. The CDR3 has 15 residues. Germline V gene data show CDR1 as DFQATT and CDR2 as SNEGSKA (reference sequence). V shed 3 bases and J shed 0 bases, with 12 bases lying between them. The CDR3 sequence: CSASQGTLAKNIQYF. The CDR3 nucleotides are TGCAGTGCTAGTCAGGGAACACTAGCCAAAAACATTCAGTACTTC.

The rearrangement links TRBV28 to TRBJ2-1; 7 bases are a match to TRBD1. After removal of 4 bases from V and 10 bases from J, the junction contained 7 bases not matched to a gene. CDR1 is MDHEN, CDR2 SYDVKM, per germline. The CDR3 is made up of 13 amino acids. CDR3: CASSSGGLVEQFF. Written as DNA, the CDR3 is TGTGCCAGCAGTTCAGGGGGTCTGGTGGAGCAGTTCTTC.

CDR3 protein: CSVEGASYEQYF. As DNA, the CDR3 is TGCAGCGTTGAAGGGGCCTCCTACGAGCAGTACTTC. The V gene is TRBV29-1, the J gene TRBJ2-7; D unresolved. CDR3 length: 12 amino acids. Per the germline V gene, CDR1 is SQVTM and CDR2 is ANQGSEA. Trimming stripped 1 base from V and 0 bases from J, with 4 bases between.

The rearrangement uses TRBV27 and TRBJ2-5, with D possibly matching TRBD1 (6 bases). Germline V CDR1 and CDR2: MNHEY, SMNVEV (reference sequence). V was trimmed by 3 bases and J by 5 bases, leaving 10 bases between them. The CDR3 loop spans 13 amino acids. CDR3: CASSFWGLETQYF. CDR3 sequence (DNA): TGTGCCAGCAGTTTCTGGGGGCTCGAGACCCAGTACTTC.

To note about this clone: The sample holds other DNA sequences that translate to the same CDR3. This sequence joins TRBV27 and TRBJ2-3; tentative D call: TRBD1 (5 bases). V gave up 6 bases and J gave up 2 bases, with 9 bases separating them. Germline CDR1 MNHEY, CDR2 SMNVEV (reference sequence). The CDR3 consists of 13 residues. CDR3: CASSLGVTDTQYF. CDR3 sequence (DNA): TGTGCCAGCAGCCTAGGGGTCACAGATACGCAGTATTTT.